A few counts support the clone carrying this T cell receptor beta chain. Random hexamers were used to reverse transcribe an amount of roughly 0.5 to 1 ug RNA. MiXCR, applied by TCRdb to the immunoSEQ multiplex PCR reads, yields one record per CDR3 protein. Here the sample spans around 200,000 distinct CDR3 sequences, 90% to 96% being singletons. This record comes from a study of CD8 T cells in Susac syndrome. The germline V gene encodes CDR1 KGHSH and CDR2 LQKENI. V was clipped by 3 bases and J by 3 bases; unmatched bases: 5. The CDR3 covers 17 residues. Sequencing of TCR beta drew on CD8+ and CD4+ T cells from blood.

Sequenced: CD4+ T cells from PBMCs. The origin of this receptor is a human donor with Susac syndrome. The rearrangement joins TRBV18 to TRBJ2-6; 10 bases line up with TRBD1. The CDR3 coding sequence is TGTGCCAGCTCACCCCGACAGGGGGCGAATGGGGCCAACGTCCTGACTTTC. Protein sequence: CASSPRQGANGANVLTF.